This entry describes one T cell receptor (beta chain). V was shortened by 4 bases and J by 0 bases, with 8 bases between the two germline ends. This CDR3 contains 14 residues. Germline CDR1 is SGHAT and CDR2 is FQNNGV. The data were produced by immunoSEQ multiplex PCR, yet TCRdb's version contains in-frame clones alone and is incomplete. The sample includes tens of thousands of clones, about nine tenths of them seen just once. This record belongs to a study of T cells in localized non-small cell lung cancer. The sequence was obtained from a man aged 40 to 70 with stage II squamous cell lung carcinoma. The gene calls are TRBV11-2 and TRBJ2-3; no clear D gene. Sequences were derived from PBMCs, sampled before any cancer treatment. CDR3 DNA: TGTGCCAGCAGCTCGAGCCCTAGCACAGATACGCAGTATTTT. It translates to CASSSSPSTDTQYF.